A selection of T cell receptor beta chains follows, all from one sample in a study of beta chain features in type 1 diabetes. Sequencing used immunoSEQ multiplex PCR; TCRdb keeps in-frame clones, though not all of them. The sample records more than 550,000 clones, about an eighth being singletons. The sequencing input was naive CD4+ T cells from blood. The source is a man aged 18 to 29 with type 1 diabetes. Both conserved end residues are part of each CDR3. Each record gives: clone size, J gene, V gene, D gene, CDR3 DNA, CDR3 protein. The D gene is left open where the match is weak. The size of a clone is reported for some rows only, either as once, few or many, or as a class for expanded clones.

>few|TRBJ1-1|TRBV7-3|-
TGTGCCAGCAGCTATGACAGGAACACTGAAGCTTTCTTT
CASSYDRNTEAFF
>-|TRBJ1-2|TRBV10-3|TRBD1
TGTGCCATCAGTGAGGGCCGGGACAGGGGATTTTATGGCTACACCTTC
CAISEGRDRGFYGYTF
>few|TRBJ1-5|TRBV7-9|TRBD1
TGTGCCAGCAGCTTAGGCTTGACAGGGAATCAGCCCCAGCATTTT
CASSLGLTGNQPQHF
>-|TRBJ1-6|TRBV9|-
TGTGCCAGCAGCGTAACCGGGGATGATTCACCCCTCCACTTT
CASSVTGDDSPLHF
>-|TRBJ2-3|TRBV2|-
TGTGCCAGCCGTCTGGACACAGATACGCAGTATTTT
CASRLDTDTQYF
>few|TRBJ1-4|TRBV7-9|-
TGTGCCAGCAGCCCTAAGTCCACGACTAATGAAAAACTGTTTTTT
CASSPKSTTNEKLFF
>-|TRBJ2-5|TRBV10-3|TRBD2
TGTGCCATCAGTGAGCGCGGACTAGCGGGAGGCAACGGGAGCAAAAAAGAGACCCAGTACTTC
CAISERGLAGGNGSKKETQYF
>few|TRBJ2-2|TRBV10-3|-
TGTGCCATCAGTGAGTCCCGGACTACCACCGGGGAGCTGTTTTTT
CAISESRTTTGELFF
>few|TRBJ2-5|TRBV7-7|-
TGTGCTAGCACTAGGGGGTTCGGTGAGACCCAGTACTTC
CASTRGFGETQYF
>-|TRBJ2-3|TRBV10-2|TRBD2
TGCGCCAGCAGGGCCACTAGCGGGGGGGGCACAGATACGCAGTATTTT
CASRATSGGGTDTQYF
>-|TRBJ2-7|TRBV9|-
TGTGCCAGCAGCGCCGGACAGCACCCCATCTACGAGCAGTACTTC
CASSAGQHPIYEQYF
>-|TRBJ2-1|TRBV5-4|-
TGTGCCAGCAGCTGGGCGAAGGGAGGTATGAATGAGCAGTTCTTC
CASSWAKGGMNEQFF
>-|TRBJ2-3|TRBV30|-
TGTGCCTGGAGTGTCCACAGAACAGATACGCAGTATTTT
CAWSVHRTDTQYF
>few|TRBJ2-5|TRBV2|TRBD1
TGTGCCAGCAGTGAAAGGGCAGGGGGATTTGTTGAGACCCAGTACTTC
CASSERAGGFVETQYF
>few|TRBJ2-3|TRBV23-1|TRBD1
TGCGCCAGCAGTCAATCCCGGACAGGGAGGATCGCAGATACGCAGTATTTT
CASSQSRTGRIADTQYF
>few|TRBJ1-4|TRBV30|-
TGTGCCTGGAGTCCAGACAGGCTCCCGGAGAAACTGTTTTTT
CAWSPDRLPEKLFF
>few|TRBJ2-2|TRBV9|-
TGTGCCAGTACAGGGAGAAAGAACACCGGGGAGCTGTTTTTT
CASTGRKNTGELFF
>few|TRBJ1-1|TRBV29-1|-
TGCAGCGTTGTGGGCGGGATAACTGAAGCTTTCTTT
CSVVGGITEAFF
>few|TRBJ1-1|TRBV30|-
TGTGCCTGGGTAAGTCCGGTCCGAGGGACTGAAGCTTTCTTT
CAWVSPVRGTEAFF
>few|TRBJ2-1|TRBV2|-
TGTGCCAGCGGTACGACTTATTCGGTCAATGAGCAGTTCTTC
CASGTTYSVNEQFF
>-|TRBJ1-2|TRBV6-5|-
TGTGCCAGCAGTTACGACACTATCTATGGCTACACCTTC
CASSYDTIYGYTF
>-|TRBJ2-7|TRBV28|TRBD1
TGTGCCAGCATTGACGGGACAGTCTCCTACGAGCAGTACTTC
CASIDGTVSYEQYF
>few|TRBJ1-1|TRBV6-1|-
TGTGCCAGCAGTGAGGACAGAAGTGAAGCTTTCTTT
CASSEDRSEAFF
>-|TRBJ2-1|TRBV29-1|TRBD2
TGCAGCGTTGGGCTACTAGCGGGAGCCTACAATGAGCAGTTCTTC
CSVGLLAGAYNEQFF
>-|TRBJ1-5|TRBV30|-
TGTGCCTGGAACCAACAGGGCAATCAGCCCCAGCATTTT
CAWNQQGNQPQHF
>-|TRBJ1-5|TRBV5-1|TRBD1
TGCGCCAGCAGCTTGGGGACAGGGGTTAAACCCCAGCATTTT
CASSLGTGVKPQHF
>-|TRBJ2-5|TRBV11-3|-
TGTGCCAGCAGCGCCGGGGGTTCTCAAGAGACCCAGTACTTC
CASSAGGSQETQYF
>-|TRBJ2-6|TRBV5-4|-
TGTGCCAGCAAGGGCAGGCCGTCTGGGGCCAACGTCCTGACTTTC
CASKGRPSGANVLTF
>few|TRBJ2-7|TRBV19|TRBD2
TGTGCCAGCTTTGGAAGGACTAGCGGGAGCTACGAGCAGTACTTC
CASFGRTSGSYEQYF
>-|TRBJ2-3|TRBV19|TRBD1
TGTGCCAGTGCGGACAGGGCAACAGATACGCAGTATTTT
CASADRATDTQYF
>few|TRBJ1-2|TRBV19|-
TGTGCCAGTAGTTCCACAGGCAACCCTAACTATGGCTACACCTTC
CASSSTGNPNYGYTF
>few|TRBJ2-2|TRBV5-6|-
TGTGCCAGCAGCACAGGGCGTTGGGAGCTGTTTTTT
CASSTGRWELFF
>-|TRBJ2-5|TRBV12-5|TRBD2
TGTGCTAGTGCTTGGGGTACTAGCGGGGTCAGGGAGACCCAGTACTTC
CASAWGTSGVRETQYF
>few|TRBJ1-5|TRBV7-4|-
TGTGCCAGCAGCTTAGGGACAGCCCTAAACAATCAGCCCCAGCATTTT
CASSLGTALNNQPQHF
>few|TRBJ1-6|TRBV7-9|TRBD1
TGTGCCAGCAGCTTAGCCGACAGGGACAATTCACCCCTCCACTTT
CASSLADRDNSPLHF
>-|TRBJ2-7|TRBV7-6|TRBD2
TGTGCCAGCAGCTTAGAGGCCAGCGGGGGCCACGAGCAGTACTTC
CASSLEASGGHEQYF